The clone carrying this TCR beta chain has only one observation. These data originate in a study of T cell clonotyping in hematopoietic cell transplantation. Assay used: immunoSEQ multiplex PCR; TCRdb lists only in-frame clones, some missing. The table includes roughly 13,000 clones, around 98% detected once. Germline values: CDR1 SEHNR, CDR2 FQNEAQ (reference sequence). This CDR3 has 13 residues. The V end was cut by 5 bases, the J end by 0 bases, with 7 bases between. Samples: about 28 days before transplant, then days 30, 100 and 180 after. The chain carries TRBV7-9 and TRBJ1-2; a possible D gene is TRBD1 (5 bases). The source is a female patient aged 50 to 60 who had an allogeneic stem cell transplant from an unrelated donor, so T cells may come from the graft donor. Some clones in this sample may be carry-over from other donors' samples. The specimen comprised peripheral blood mononuclear cells, sampled 30 days after allogeneic stem cell transplant. CDR3 nucleotide sequence: TGTGCCAGCAGCCAGACAGCTAACTATGGCTACACCTTC. It specifies CASSQTANYGYTF.